Below, 13 T cell receptor beta chains from the same sample are listed, as sequenced in a study of shared clonotypes between healthy human individuals. The table came from immunoSEQ multiplex PCR; TCRdb's copy has only in-frame clones and leaves some out. This sample has about 2.1 million clones, with roughly 91% found just once. CD45RO-negative cells were positively selected for CCR7, leaving out terminally differentiated effector memory CD45RA+ cells. The sequencing input was naive CD8+ T cells from PBMCs. The receptors were sampled from a man aged 18 to 30 in good health. Some clones in this sample may be carry-over from other donors' samples.

The rearrangement uses TRBV2 and TRBJ1-3; D is perhaps TRBD1 (5 bases). V lost 2 bases and J 1 base, leaving 18 bases between the germline ends. Germline CDR1 and CDR2: SNHLY and FYNNEI. This CDR3 contains 18 residues. The CDR3 reads CASSETIYVGASGNTIYF. CDR3 nucleotide sequence: TGTGCCAGCAGTGAAACTATCTATGTTGGGGCTTCTGGAAACACCATATATTTT.

The chain is built from TRBV7-9 and TRBJ2-1, with TRBD1 matching over 7 bases. Losses at the gene ends were 0 bases for V and 6 bases for J; bases not matched to a gene: 17. Germline V CDR1 and CDR2: SEHNR, FQNEAQ (reference sequence). The CDR3 extends over 19 amino acids. This CDR3 is CASSLAAPGTVVDPNEQFF. DNA of the CDR3: TGTGCCAGCAGCTTAGCGGCCCCCGGGACAGTCGTTGACCCCAATGAGCAGTTCTTC. Full variable domain (missing parts from reference TRBV7-9 and TRBJ2-1): DTGVSQNPRHKITKRGQNVTFRCDPISEHNRLYWYRQTLGQGPEFLTYFQNEAQLEKSRLLSDRFSAERPKGSFSTLEIQRTEQGDSAMYLCASSLAAPGTVVDPNEQFFGPGTRLTVL.

On this clone: Other nucleotide sequences from this sample produce the same CDR3. The chain uses TRBV5-6 and TRBJ2-7, with D unresolved. Looked up from germline, CDR1 is SGHDT and CDR2 is YYEEEE. V was cut by 2 bases and J by 6 bases, with 6 bases left in between. The CDR3 sequence is 11 residues long. Written as DNA, the CDR3 is TGTGCCAGCAGCTTAGGCCCCGAGCAGTACTTC. As protein: CASSLGPEQYF.

The chain couples TRBV13 to TRBJ1-2; 9 bases are a match to TRBD1. Germline V gene data show CDR1 as PRHDT and CDR2 as FYEKMQ (reference sequence). The CDR3 covers 14 residues. Losses at the gene ends were 5 bases for V and 5 bases for J; bases not matched to a gene: 6. CDR3 in DNA: TGTGCCAGCAGCACCCGGGACAGGGATTATGGCTACACCTTC. Its translation: CASSTRDRDYGYTF. The full variable domain, rest sourced from reference TRBV13 and TRBJ1-2, is AAGVIQSPRHLIKEKRETATLKCYPIPRHDTVYWYQQGPGQDPQFLISFYEKMQSDKGSIPDRFSAQQFSDYHSELNMSSLELGDSALYFCASSTRDRDYGYTFGSGTRLTVV.

The J gene is TRBJ2-5, the V gene TRBV19, with 9 nucleotides matching TRBD2. With 7 bases clipped from V and 5 bases from J, the junction kept 11 bases outside the gene matches. CDR1 is LNHDA, CDR2 SQIVND, per germline (reference sequence). There are 15 residues in the CDR3. CDR3 in DNA: TGTGCCAGTAAAATCGCGGGAGGGCCGCAGGAGACCCAGTACTTC. It specifies CASKIAGGPQETQYF.

This chain joins TRBV5-6 and TRBJ1-5; no clear D. The CDR3 extends over 14 amino acids. V was cut by 0 bases and J by 0 bases, with 4 bases left in between. CDR1 and CDR2 (germline): SGHDT, YYEEEE. This CDR3 reads CASSLAPSNQPQHF. In DNA, the CDR3 is TGTGCCAGCAGCTTGGCCCCTAGCAATCAGCCCCAGCATTTT.

The rearrangement links TRBV29-1 to TRBJ1-2; no clear D gene. The CDR3 is made up of 15 amino acids. Trimming pared 0 bases from V and 0 bases from J, leaving 11 bases between. CDR1 and CDR2 from the germline V gene are SQVTM and ANQGSEA. The CDR3 DNA follows: TGCAGCGTTGAAGATCACGCAGGATCTAACTATGGCTACACCTTC. It specifies CSVEDHAGSNYGYTF.

This chain links TRBV9 with TRBJ2-3; the match to TRBD2 covers 10 bases. CDR1 SGDLS and CDR2 YYNGEE come from the germline V gene. Trimming took 1 base from V and 6 from J; bases not matched to a gene: 5. There are 15 residues in the CDR3. CDR3 coding DNA: TGTGCCAGCAGCGTAACTAGCGGGAAGTTGGATACGCAGTATTTT. As protein: CASSVTSGKLDTQYF.

This rearrangement joins TRBV9 to TRBJ2-7, with 9 positions matching TRBD1. Germline assignment: CDR1 SGDLS and CDR2 YYNGEE. This CDR3 region has 16 residues. With 3 bases clipped from V and 7 bases from J, the junction kept 14 bases outside the gene matches. The CDR3 DNA reads as TGTGCCAGCAGCGCCTCTCCGGGACAGGGTCTCCTGGAGCAGTACTTC. This sequence encodes CASSASPGQGLLEQYF.

The chain employs TRBV7-8 and TRBJ1-4, with unresolved D. CDR1 is SGHVS and CDR2 is FQNEAQ in the germline V gene. The CDR3 is made up of 15 amino acids. V shed 1 base and J shed 7 bases, with 13 bases lying between them. The CDR3 nucleotides are TGTGCCAGCAGCTTAGTAACAGCCTCGGGTGAAAAACTGTTTTTT. Residues: CASSLVTASGEKLFF.

This chain uses TRBV28 with TRBJ2-3; D call uncertain. The CDR3 is made up of 14 amino acids. Per germline, CDR1 MDHEN and CDR2 SYDVKM. Between the trimmed V and J ends, which lost 6 bases and 0 bases, there was a span of 10 bases. The CDR3 here is CASRERKSTDTQYF. CDR3 DNA: TGTGCCAGCAGGGAACGGAAAAGCACAGATACGCAGTATTTT.

V gene TRBV5-5 combines with J gene TRBJ2-7; D is perhaps TRBD2 (6 bases). Deletions cut 0 bases from V and 3 bases from J, with 16 bases between. Germline CDR1 and CDR2: SGHKS and YYEKEE (reference sequence). This CDR3 spans 16 amino acids. This chain's CDR3 is CASSLGTPGEGYEQYF. The CDR3 DNA sequence: TGTGCCAGCAGCTTGGGGACTCCGGGAGAGGGCTACGAGCAGTACTTC.

This chain links TRBV5-1 with TRBJ2-3; 11 bases align to TRBD2. Germline V CDR1 and CDR2: SGHRS, YFSETQ. V lost 3 bases to trimming and J lost 2 bases; unmatched junction nucleotides: 5. The length of the CDR3 is 16 residues. Written as DNA, the CDR3 is TGCGCCAGCAGCTCGAGACTAGCGGGGTTCACAGATACGCAGTATTTT. Translating gives CASSSRLAGFTDTQYF.